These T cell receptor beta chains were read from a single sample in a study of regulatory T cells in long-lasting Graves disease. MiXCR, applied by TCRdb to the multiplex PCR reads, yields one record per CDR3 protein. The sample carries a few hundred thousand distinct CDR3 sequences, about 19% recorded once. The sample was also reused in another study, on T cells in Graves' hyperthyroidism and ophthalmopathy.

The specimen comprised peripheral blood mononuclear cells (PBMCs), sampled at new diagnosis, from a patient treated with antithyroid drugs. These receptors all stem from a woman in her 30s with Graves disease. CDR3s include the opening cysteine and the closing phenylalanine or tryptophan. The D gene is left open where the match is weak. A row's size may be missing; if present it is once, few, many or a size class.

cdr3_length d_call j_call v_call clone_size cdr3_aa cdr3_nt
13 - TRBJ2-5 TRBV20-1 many CSARGRLEETQYF TGCAGTGCTAGAGGGAGGCTAGAAGAGACCCAGTACTTC
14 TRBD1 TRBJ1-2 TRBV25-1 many CASSGRTGGYGYTF TGTGCCAGCAGTGGGAGGACAGGAGGCTATGGCTACACCTTC
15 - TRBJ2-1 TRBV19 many CASSPSRTRYNEQFF TGTGCCAGTAGTCCCTCGCGGACACGTTACAATGAGCAGTTCTTC
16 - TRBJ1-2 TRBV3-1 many CASSQEGRHHSNGYTF TGTGCCAGCAGCCAAGAAGGAAGACATCATTCGAATGGCTACACCTTC
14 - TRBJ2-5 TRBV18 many CASSPRRDQETQYF TGTGCCAGCTCCCCCCGCAGGGACCAAGAGACCCAGTACTTC
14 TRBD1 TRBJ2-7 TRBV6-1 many CASRSGQGEGEQYF TGTGCCAGCAGGTCGGGACAGGGGGAAGGCGAGCAGTACTTC
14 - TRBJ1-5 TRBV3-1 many CASSQDYSGQPQHF TGTGCCAGCAGCCAAGATTACTCAGGCCAGCCCCAGCATTTT
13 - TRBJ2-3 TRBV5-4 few CASSLVPRYTQYF TGTGCCAGCAGCTTGGTCCCGCGGTATACGCAGTATTTT
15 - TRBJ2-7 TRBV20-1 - CSIGTPRRSSYEQYF TGCAGCATCGGGACACCGAGGAGAAGCTCCTACGAGCAGTACTTC
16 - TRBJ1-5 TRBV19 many CASSIAVDGYNQPQHF TGTGCCAGTAGTATAGCCGTTGACGGATACAATCAGCCCCAGCATTTT
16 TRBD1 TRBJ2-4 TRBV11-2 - CASSPPARGPQNIQYF TGTGCCAGCAGCCCCCCGGCGAGGGGGCCCCAAAACATTCAGTACTTC
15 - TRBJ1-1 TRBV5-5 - CASSLVWGLNTEAFF TGTGCCAGCAGCTTGGTATGGGGGTTGAACACTGAAGCTTTCTTT
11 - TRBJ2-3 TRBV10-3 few CAISSTDTQYF TGTGCCATCAGCAGCACAGATACGCAGTATTTT
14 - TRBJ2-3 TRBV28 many CASSLRGRTDTQYF TGTGCCAGCAGTTTAAGGGGTCGGACAGATACGCAGTATTTT
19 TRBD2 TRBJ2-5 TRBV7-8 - CASSPSGLAGRGLGKTQYF TGTGCCAGCAGCCCGTCGGGACTAGCGGGTCGTGGACTGGGGAAGACCCAGTACTTC
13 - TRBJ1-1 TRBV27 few CASSPGRGTEAFF TGTGCCAGCAGCCCGGGAAGAGGGACTGAAGCTTTCTTT
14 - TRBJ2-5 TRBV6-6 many CASSYSGGAKTQYF TGTGCCAGCAGTTACTCTGGGGGCGCAAAGACCCAGTACTTC
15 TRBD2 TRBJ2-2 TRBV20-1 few CSARLSGTYTGELFF TGCAGTGCTCGGCTCAGCGGGACCTACACCGGGGAGCTGTTTTTT
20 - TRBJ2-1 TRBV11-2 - CASSFLTGGWTSGQYNEQFF TGTGCCAGCAGCTTCCTGACAGGGGGCTGGACTAGCGGACAGTACAATGAGCAGTTCTTC
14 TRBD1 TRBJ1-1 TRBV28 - CASSLGQGTTEAFF TGTGCCAGCAGTCTCGGACAGGGCACCACTGAAGCTTTCTTT
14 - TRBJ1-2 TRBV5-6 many CASSPRWANYGYTF TGTGCCAGCAGCCCTAGGTGGGCTAACTATGGCTACACCTTC
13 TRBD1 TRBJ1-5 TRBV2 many CASRDRAGQPQHF TGTGCCAGCAGAGACAGGGCGGGCCAGCCCCAGCATTTT
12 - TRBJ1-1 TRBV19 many CASSIENTEAFF TGTGCCAGTAGTATAGAGAACACTGAAGCTTTCTTT
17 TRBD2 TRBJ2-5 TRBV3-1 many CASSHLTSGMSPETQYF TGTGCCAGCAGCCACCTAACTAGCGGTATGTCGCCAGAGACCCAGTACTTC